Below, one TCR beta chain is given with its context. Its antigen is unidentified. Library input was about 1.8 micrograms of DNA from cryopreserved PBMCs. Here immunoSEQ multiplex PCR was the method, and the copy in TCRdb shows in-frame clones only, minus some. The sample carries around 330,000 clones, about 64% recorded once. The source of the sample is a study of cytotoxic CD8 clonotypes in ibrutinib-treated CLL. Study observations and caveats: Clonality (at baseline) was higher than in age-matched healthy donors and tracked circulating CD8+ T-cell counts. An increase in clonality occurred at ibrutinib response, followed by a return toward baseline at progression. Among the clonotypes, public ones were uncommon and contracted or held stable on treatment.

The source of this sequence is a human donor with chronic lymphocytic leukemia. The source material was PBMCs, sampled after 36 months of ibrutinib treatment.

The CDR3 DNA sequence: TGTGCCAGCTCACCAGCTATTTTCTACGAGCAGTACTTC. Translated, it gives CASSPAIFYEQYF. V gene TRBV18 combines with J gene TRBJ2-7; no firm D call. V lost 2 bases and J lost 3, with 8 bases in between. The CDR3 extends over 13 amino acids. Germline V gene lookup returns CDR1 KGHSH and CDR2 LQKENI.